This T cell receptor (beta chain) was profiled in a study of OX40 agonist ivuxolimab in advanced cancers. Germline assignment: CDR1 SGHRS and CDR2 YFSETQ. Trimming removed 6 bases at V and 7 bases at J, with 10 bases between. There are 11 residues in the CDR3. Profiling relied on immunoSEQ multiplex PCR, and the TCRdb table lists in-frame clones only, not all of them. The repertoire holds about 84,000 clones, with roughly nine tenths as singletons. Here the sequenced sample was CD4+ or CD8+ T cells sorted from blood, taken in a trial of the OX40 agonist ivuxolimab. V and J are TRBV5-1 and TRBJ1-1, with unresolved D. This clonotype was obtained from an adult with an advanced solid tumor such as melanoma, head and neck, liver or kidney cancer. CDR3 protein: CASISGIEAFF. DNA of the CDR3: TGCGCCAGCATTTCCGGGATTGAAGCTTTCTTT.